This record looks at one T cell receptor (beta chain) sequence and its context. These data come from a study of cytomegalovirus exposure and HLA in healthy donors. The germline CDR1 and CDR2 sequences are SEHNR and FQNEAQ (reference sequence). The CDR3 spans 16 residues. V lost 5 bases to trimming and J lost 2 bases; unmatched junction nucleotides: 6. Clones were read by immunoSEQ multiplex PCR, and TCRdb kept only the in-frame ones, dropping some. The sample contains roughly 77,000 clones, over 85% of which appear only once. This TCR came from a woman aged 18-30 years in good health and CMV-seronegative. The specimen was PBMCs. This chain connects TRBV7-9 to TRBJ2-7, with 13 positions matching TRBD2. The CDR3 loop is CASSQTSGRAPYEQYF. CDR3 nucleotides: TGTGCCAGCAGCCAAACTAGCGGGAGGGCCCCCTACGAGCAGTACTTC.